Listed here is a single T cell receptor (beta chain). What it binds is not known. PCR involved 60 Vbeta and 13 Jbeta primers. Per the original data handling: There were 70 million to 95 million unique TCR beta chains by a later count, and approximately 12 million of them were shared. Libraries were prepared by immunoSEQ multiplex PCR; TCRdb keeps only in-frame clonotypes and omits some of them. V, J and clone size derive from that table, while D and trimming were established from the DNA sequence. In the table there are about 130,000 clones, under 90% of which are singletons. These data belong to a study of cytomegalovirus exposure and HLA in healthy donors. Whole-study results and caveats: Across donors, most TCRs were seen rarely, yet some public ones were widespread. As a later analysis showed, a missense DCLRE1C variant was linked to trimming of TCR beta V- and J-genes. Presence/absence analysis assumed near-uniform sequencing depth across donors.

Trimming took 3 bases from V and 8 from J; bases not matched to a gene: 5. The CDR3 covers 12 residues. Per germline, CDR1 SQVTM and CDR2 ANQGSEA. The sample comprised PBMCs. J is TRBJ1-2 and V is TRBV29-1; 8 positions agree with TRBD1. The source of this sequence is a man aged 18 to 30 in good health and CMV-seronegative. This CDR3 is CSVDRGLSGYTF. The CDR3 bases are TGCAGCGTTGACAGGGGGCTTTCGGGCTACACCTTC.